The subject of this entry is one T cell receptor beta chain. Its antigen is as yet unknown. The CDR3 runs 16 residues. V shed 4 bases and J shed 0 bases, with 16 bases lying between them. The germline V gene encodes CDR1 SGHKS and CDR2 YYEKEE (reference sequence). This sample was included in a study of blood T cells in healthy people across ages. Study outcomes and limitations: Age advanced and TCR beta diversity per million T cells fell, roughly linearly. Changes seen in expanded clonotypes were possibly confounded by donor CMV status left unknown.

Through a sample-barcoded 5' primer and a J-beta primer mix, a second PCR was run for roughly 7 to 11 cycles. Template switching added a 12-random-nucleotide identifier to every cDNA molecule. One entry per CDR3 protein results from TCRdb running MiXCR on the 5' RACE reads. This table has about 760,000 distinct CDR3 sequences, roughly 25% appearing once. A further study also used this sample, focusing on T cells of mothers and their children.

Input material: blood. This receptor was taken from a boy younger than 18 in good health. V is TRBV5-5 and J is TRBJ1-2; D remains unclear. Here the CDR3 reads CASSLATWRANYGYTF. CDR3 nucleotide sequence: TGTGCCAGCAGCCTGGCAACGTGGCGAGCTAACTATGGCTACACCTTC.